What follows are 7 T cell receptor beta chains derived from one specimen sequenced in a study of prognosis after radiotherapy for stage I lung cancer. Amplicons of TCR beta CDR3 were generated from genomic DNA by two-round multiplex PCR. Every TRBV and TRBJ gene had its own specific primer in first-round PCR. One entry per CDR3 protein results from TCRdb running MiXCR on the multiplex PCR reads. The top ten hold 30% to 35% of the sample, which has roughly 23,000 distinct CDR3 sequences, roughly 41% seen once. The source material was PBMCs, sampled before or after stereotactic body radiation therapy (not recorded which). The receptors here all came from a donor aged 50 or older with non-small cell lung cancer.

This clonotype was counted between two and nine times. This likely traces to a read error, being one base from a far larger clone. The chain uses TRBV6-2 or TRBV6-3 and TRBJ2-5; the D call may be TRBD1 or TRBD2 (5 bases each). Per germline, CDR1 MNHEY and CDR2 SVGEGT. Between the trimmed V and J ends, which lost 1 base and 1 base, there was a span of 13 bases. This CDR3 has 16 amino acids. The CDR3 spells CASSYYWDGLQETQYF. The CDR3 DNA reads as TGTGCCAGCAGTTACTACTGGGACGGCCTCCAAGAGACCCAGTACTTC.

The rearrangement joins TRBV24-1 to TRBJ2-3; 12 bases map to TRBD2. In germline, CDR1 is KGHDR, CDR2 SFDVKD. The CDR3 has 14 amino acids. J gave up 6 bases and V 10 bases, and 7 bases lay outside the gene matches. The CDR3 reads CATMPGLAGDTQYF. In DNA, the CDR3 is TGTGCCACTATGCCGGGACTAGCGGGCGATACGCAGTATTTT.

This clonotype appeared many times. CDR3 DNA sequence: TGTGCCACCCGGGCGGGAGCTCAAGAGACCCAGTACTTC. It encodes CATRAGAQETQYF. The chain recombines TRBV10-3 with TRBJ2-5; 7 bases agree with TRBD2. Unmatched junction bases numbered 7, after V lost 10 bases and J lost 2 bases. The CDR3 runs 13 residues. Germline assignment: CDR1 ENHRY and CDR2 SYGVKD.

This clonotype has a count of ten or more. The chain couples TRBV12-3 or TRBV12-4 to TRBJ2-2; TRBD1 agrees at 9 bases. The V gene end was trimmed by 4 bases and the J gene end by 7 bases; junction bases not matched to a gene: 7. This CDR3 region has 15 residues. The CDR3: CASSSTGGHGGELFF. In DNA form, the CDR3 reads TGTGCCAGCAGTTCGACAGGGGGACACGGCGGGGAGCTGTTTTTT.

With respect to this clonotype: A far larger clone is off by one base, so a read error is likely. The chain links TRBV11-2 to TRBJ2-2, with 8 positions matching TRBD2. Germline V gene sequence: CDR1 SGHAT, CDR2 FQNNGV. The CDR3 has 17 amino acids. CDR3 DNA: TGCGCCAGCAGCTTGGAAGGGACTAGAGGGAATACCGGGGAGCTGTTTTTT. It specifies CASSLEGTRGNTGELFF.

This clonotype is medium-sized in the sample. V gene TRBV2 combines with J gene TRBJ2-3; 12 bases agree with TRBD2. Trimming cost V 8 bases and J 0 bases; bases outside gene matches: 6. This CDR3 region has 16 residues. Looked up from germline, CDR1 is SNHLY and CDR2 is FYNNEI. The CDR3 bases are TGTGCCAGCGACCTAGGGACTAGCGGGAGCACAGATACGCAGTATTTT. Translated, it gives CASDLGTSGSTDTQYF.

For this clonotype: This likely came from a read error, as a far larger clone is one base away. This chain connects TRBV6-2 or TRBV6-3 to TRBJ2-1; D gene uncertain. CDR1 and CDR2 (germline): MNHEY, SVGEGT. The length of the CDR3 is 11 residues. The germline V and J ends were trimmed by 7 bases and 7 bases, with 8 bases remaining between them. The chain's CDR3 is CASIRANEQFF. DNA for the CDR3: TGTGCCAGCATCCGGGCGAATGAGCAGTTCTTC.